These T cell receptor beta chains were read from a single sample in a study of regulatory T cells in long-lasting Graves disease. TCRdb analysed the multiplex PCR reads with MiXCR anew, one entry per CDR3 protein. The sample carries about 400,000 distinct CDR3 sequences, approximately 16% recorded once. This same sample was also taken into another study, of T cells in Graves' hyperthyroidism and ophthalmopathy.

The sequences come from peripheral blood mononuclear cells (PBMCs), collected at new diagnosis, from a patient treated with antithyroid drugs. Every receptor here comes from a woman in her forties with Graves disease. The CDR3 runs from the conserved cysteine through the conserved F or W. A D gene is named only where the DNA matches it firmly. Not every row has a clone size; where given, it reads once, few, many or a size class.

clone_size j_call d_call v_call cdr3_nt cdr3_aa
many TRBJ1-2 - TRBV20-1 TGCAGTGCGTCAGGAGGGGCAGTTAAGTGGGGCTACACCTTC CSASGGAVKWGYTF
many TRBJ2-7 - TRBV7-8 TGTGCCAGCAGCTTAGAGGACACAGTGGGGCAGTACTTC CASSLEDTVGQYF
many TRBJ2-3 - TRBV12-3/TRBV12-4 TGTGCCAGCAGTTTAGTAGGACGACCTGGGGGAGATACGCAGTATTTT CASSLVGRPGGDTQYF
many TRBJ2-2 - TRBV18 TGTGCCAGCTCACCACCCTTGGGTAGCGGAAACACCGGGGAGCTGTTTTTT CASSPPLGSGNTGELFF
many TRBJ2-7 - TRBV2 TGTGCCAGCTCCAGGGGCAGAAGCTCCTACGAGCAGTACTTC CASSRGRSSYEQYF
- TRBJ2-5 - TRBV24-1 TGTGCCACCAGTGATTTGGCAGCTCAAGAGACCCAGTACTTC CATSDLAAQETQYF
many TRBJ2-7 - TRBV3-1 TGTGCCAGCAGCCAGTCTGGCGAGCAGTACTTC CASSQSGEQYF
many TRBJ2-7 - TRBV9 TGTGCCAGCAGCGTAGGCGGGCGGGGACCCTACGAGCAGTACTTC CASSVGGRGPYEQYF
many TRBJ1-2 - TRBV7-9 TGTGCCAGCAGCCCGGACACCGCCAACTATGGCTACACCTTC CASSPDTANYGYTF
many TRBJ2-5 - TRBV27 TGTGCCAGCAGTTTCGCTAGCTGGGAGACCCAGTACTTC CASSFASWETQYF
few TRBJ2-5 TRBD1 TRBV7-2 TGTGCCAGCAGCAAAGGGGGCACAGTCGTAGAGACCCAGTACTTC CASSKGGTVVETQYF
many TRBJ2-3 - TRBV7-9 TGTGCCAGCAGCGGACCGACTAGAGGGTTCACAGATACGCAGTATTTT CASSGPTRGFTDTQYF
many TRBJ2-2 - TRBV2 TGTGCCTCGGGGCTAGCGAGTACTACCGGGGAGCTGTTTTTT CASGLASTTGELFF
- TRBJ2-1 - TRBV6-2/TRBV6-3 TGTGCCAGCAGGGGAGGGGGGATCTTTCACAATGAGCAGTTCTTC CASRGGGIFHNEQFF
many TRBJ1-4 - TRBV2 TGTGCCAGCAAGACCTCGGGGGGCACTAATGAAAAACTGTTTTTT CASKTSGGTNEKLFF
- TRBJ2-3 - TRBV30 TGTGCCTGGAGTGTAAAATGGCTGCAGGAAAGGACAGATACGCAGTATTTT CAWSVKWLQERTDTQYF
- TRBJ1-2 - TRBV6-9 TGTGCCAGCAGTTACAAACAGGGATCCTATGGCTACACCTTC CASSYKQGSYGYTF
many TRBJ2-2 TRBD2 TRBV12-5 TGTGCTAGTGGTCCCGGGACTAGCCCCTCCGGGGAGCTGTTTTTT CASGPGTSPSGELFF
few TRBJ2-3 TRBD2 TRBV6-1 TGTGCCAGCAGTCGACTACTAGCGGGAGGAGATACGCAGTATTTT CASSRLLAGGDTQYF
many TRBJ2-1 TRBD1 TRBV11-2 TGTGCCAGCAGCTCTTGGACAGGGTTGAGCAATGAGCAGTTCTTC CASSSWTGLSNEQFF
few TRBJ1-5 TRBD1 TRBV6-1 TGTGCCAGCAGCCAGAACAGGGGGAGCAATCAGCCCCAGCATTTT CASSQNRGSNQPQHF
few TRBJ2-5 - TRBV3-1 TGTGCCAGCAGCTCACGAGGGACACAAGAGACCCAGTACTTC CASSSRGTQETQYF
many TRBJ2-3 TRBD2 TRBV7-8 TGTGCCAGCAGCCCCTTAGGTAGCGGGGCTAGCACAGATACGCAGTATTTT CASSPLGSGASTDTQYF
few TRBJ2-7 - TRBV24-1 TGTGCCACCCACCCGACCATATACAGGACACACGTGTACGAGCAGTACTTC CATHPTIYRTHVYEQYF
many TRBJ1-1 - TRBV28 TGTGCCAGCAGCCAGCCGGGAGGGGCTCGGACTGAAGCTTTCTTT CASSQPGGARTEAFF
few TRBJ1-5 - TRBV6-5 TGTGCCAGCAGTTACGGCGGGGGCGGCCAGCCCCAGCATTTT CASSYGGGGQPQHF
many TRBJ2-1 TRBD2 TRBV2 TGTGCCAGCAGTTCCGGGACTAGCGGGAGTAATGAGCAGTTCTTC CASSSGTSGSNEQFF
many TRBJ2-1 TRBD2 TRBV20-1 TGCAGTGCTAGAGATCAGAGGGGCGGAGCGGGAGCCTACAATGAGCAGTTCTTC CSARDQRGGAGAYNEQFF
few TRBJ2-5 - TRBV19 TGTGCCAGTAGTATAACCCACCAGGTGACCCAAGCGACCCAGTACTTC CASSITHQVTQATQYF
many TRBJ2-1 - TRBV11-1 TGTGCCAGCAGCTTTATCGTTGGCAATGAGCAGTTCTTC CASSFIVGNEQFF
- TRBJ2-1 - TRBV12-3/TRBV12-4 TGTGCCAGCCGCCTTTCGGGTCTTGAGTTCTTC CASRLSGLEFF
many TRBJ2-3 - TRBV2 TGTGCCAGCAGCTGGGGGACCACAGATACGCAGTATTTT CASSWGTTDTQYF
many TRBJ1-2 - TRBV9 TGTGCCAGCAGCGTAGCTCCGGGACGGACCAACTATGGCTACACCTTC CASSVAPGRTNYGYTF
many TRBJ2-7 - TRBV6-1 TGTGCCAGCCGGGCATTTGCCGGGAGTAACTACGAGCAGTACTTC CASRAFAGSNYEQYF
- TRBJ2-1 TRBD2 TRBV18 TGTGCCAGCTTATCGGGAGGGACCTACAATGAGCAGTTCTTC CASLSGGTYNEQFF
few TRBJ2-7 TRBD2 TRBV9 TGTGCCAGCAGCCAAGGGACTAGCGGAGAATACGAGCAGTACTTC CASSQGTSGEYEQYF
many TRBJ2-7 TRBD2 TRBV30 TGTGCCTGGAGTGTCTCTAGCGGGAGTTACGAGCAGTACTTC CAWSVSSGSYEQYF
many TRBJ1-2 - TRBV5-4 TGTGCCAGCAGCTCCCCTGGGGGGGAGAGAGGCTACACCTTC CASSSPGGERGYTF
once TRBJ1-5 - TRBV3-2 TGTGCCAGCAGCCAGCTAAGAAGGCGGGTAGACCAGCCCCAGCATTTT CASSQLRRRVDQPQHF